This TCR beta chain was sequenced in a study of T-cell reconstitution after alpha-beta-depleted transplantation in children. This sample's TCRbeta library carried unique molecular identifier barcodes. TCRdb used MiXCR to reprocess the PCR reads, holding one entry per CDR3 protein. This table holds about 210,000 distinct CDR3 sequences, under 20% found once. This clonotype was seen only a few times. Its target is unknown. Whole-study findings and limits: There were reportedly several hundred expanded graft clones from which alpha-beta T cells came about two months after transplant.

The junction had 6 bases not matched to a gene; V was cut back by 6 bases and J by 3 bases. The CDR3 is 15 amino acids. The chain joins TRBV12-3 or TRBV12-4 to TRBJ2-1, with TRBD2 matching 9 bases. This specimen was PBMCs, mostly from graft donor cells, taken 360 days after TCRalphabeta/CD19-depleted stem cell transplant. This TCR derives from a male patient between 2 and 15 years old who had a stem cell transplant for acute lymphoblastic leukemia, so the T cells may come from the graft donor. The CDR3 DNA is TGTGCCAGCAGCATAGCGGGGGTCGACTACAATGAGCAGTTCTTC. Protein sequence: CASSIAGVDYNEQFF.